This T cell receptor beta chain emerged from a study of blood T cell repertoires in COVID-19. At the level of the study: The cDNA or gDNA used as material had been derived from T cells, B-cell-depleted T cells, or PBMCs.

With 3 bases clipped from V and 6 bases from J, the junction kept 16 bases outside the gene matches. The germline CDR1 and CDR2 sequences are SGHTA and FQGNSA. The CDR3 is 17 residues long. The data were produced by immunoSEQ multiplex PCR, yet TCRdb's version contains in-frame clones alone and is incomplete. The table records some 56,000 clones, around 89% of them present only once. The V and J genes are TRBV7-2 and TRBJ1-2; 7 bases match TRBD1. The sequenced sample consisted of peripheral blood. The source of this sequence is a human donor in a cohort sampled during active COVID-19. Here the CDR3 reads CASSFRDRVYGGDGYTF. In nucleotides, the CDR3 is TGTGCCAGCAGCTTTCGAGACAGGGTTTACGGGGGTGATGGCTACACCTTC.